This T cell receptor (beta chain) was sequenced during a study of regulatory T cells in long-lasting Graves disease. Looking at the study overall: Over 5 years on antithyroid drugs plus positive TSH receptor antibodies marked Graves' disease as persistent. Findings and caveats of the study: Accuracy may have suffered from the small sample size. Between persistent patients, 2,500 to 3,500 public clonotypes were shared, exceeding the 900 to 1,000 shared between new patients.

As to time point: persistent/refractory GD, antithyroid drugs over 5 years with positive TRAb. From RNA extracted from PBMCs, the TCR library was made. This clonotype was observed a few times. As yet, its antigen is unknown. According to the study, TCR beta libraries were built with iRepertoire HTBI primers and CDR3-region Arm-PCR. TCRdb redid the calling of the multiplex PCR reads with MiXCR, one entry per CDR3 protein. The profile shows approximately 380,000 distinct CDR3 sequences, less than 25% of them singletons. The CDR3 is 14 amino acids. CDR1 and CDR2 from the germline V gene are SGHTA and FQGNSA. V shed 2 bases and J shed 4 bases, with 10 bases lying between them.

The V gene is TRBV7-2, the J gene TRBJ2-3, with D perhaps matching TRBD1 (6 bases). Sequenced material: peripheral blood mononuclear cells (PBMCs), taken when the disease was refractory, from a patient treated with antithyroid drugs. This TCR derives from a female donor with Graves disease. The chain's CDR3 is CASSLTGLSDTQYF. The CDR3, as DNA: TGTGCCAGCAGCTTAACAGGGTTATCAGATACGCAGTATTTT.